Included here is one T cell receptor beta chain sequence, with context. The germline gives CDR1 SGHVS, CDR2 FQNEAQ. This CDR3 is 14 amino acids long. Trimming left V 4 bases short and J 4 bases short, with 13 bases between. This sample is part of a study of blood T cell repertoires in COVID-19. The wider study: COVID-19 samples from acute and convalescent phases originated in the United States, Italy and Spain. PBMCs, B-cell-depleted T cells, or T cells provided the cDNA or gDNA that made up the material.

In the study's own analysis: Amplified reference gene primers provided the basis for estimating nucleated cell counts. Assay used: immunoSEQ multiplex PCR; TCRdb lists only in-frame clones, some missing. V and J calls and clone size are given by that table; D and trimming were obtained from the DNA. The table shows approximately 96,000 clones, with 90% occurring only once. The sequence derives from a man in his sixties with acute or convalescent COVID-19. The material sequenced was peripheral blood. J is TRBJ1-1 and V is TRBV7-8; D perhaps matches TRBD1 (6 bases). The CDR3 loop is CASSWGRLSTEAFF. The CDR3 DNA sequence: TGTGCCAGCAGCTGGGGGCGACTCAGCACTGAAGCTTTCTTT.